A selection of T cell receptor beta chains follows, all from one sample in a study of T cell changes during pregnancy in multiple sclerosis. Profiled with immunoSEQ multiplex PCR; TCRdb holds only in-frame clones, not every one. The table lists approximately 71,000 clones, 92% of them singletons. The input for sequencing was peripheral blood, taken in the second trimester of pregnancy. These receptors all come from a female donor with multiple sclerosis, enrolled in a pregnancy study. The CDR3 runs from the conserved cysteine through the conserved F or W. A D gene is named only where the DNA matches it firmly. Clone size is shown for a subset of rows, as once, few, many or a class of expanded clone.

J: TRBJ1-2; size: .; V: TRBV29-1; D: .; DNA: TGCAGCGTTGCTCAGGGTGACTATGGCTACACCTTC; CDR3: CSVAQGDYGYTF
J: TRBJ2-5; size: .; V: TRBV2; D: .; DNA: TGTGCCAGCAGACAGTCTCAAGAGACCCAGTACTTC; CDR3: CASRQSQETQYF
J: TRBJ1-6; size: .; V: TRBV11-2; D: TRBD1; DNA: TGTGCCAGCAGCTTGACAGGGGGCGCGCAGTCACCCCTCCACTTT; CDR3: CASSLTGGAQSPLHF
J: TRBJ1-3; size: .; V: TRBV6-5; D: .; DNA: TGTGCCAGCAGTCCGTCCCCCTCTGGAAACACCATATATTTT; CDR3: CASSPSPSGNTIYF
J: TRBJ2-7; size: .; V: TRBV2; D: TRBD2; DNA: TGTGCCAGCAGTGGACTAGCGGGAGTTATCGAGCAGTACTTC; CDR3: CASSGLAGVIEQYF
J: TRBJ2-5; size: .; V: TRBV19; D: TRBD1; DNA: TGTGCCAGTAGTTCGGGACAGCTCCAAGAGACCCAGTACTTC; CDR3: CASSSGQLQETQYF
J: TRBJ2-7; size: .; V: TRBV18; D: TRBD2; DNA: TGTGCCAGCTCAACTGCCGGGACTAACAAGTACGAGCAGTACTTC; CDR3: CASSTAGTNKYEQYF
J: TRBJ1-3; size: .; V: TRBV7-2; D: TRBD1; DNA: TGTGCCAGCAGCTCGGACAGGGGGATTGGAAACACCATATATTTT; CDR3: CASSSDRGIGNTIYF
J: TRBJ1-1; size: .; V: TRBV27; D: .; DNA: TGTGCCAGCAAATCGTCCACTGAAGCTTTCTTT; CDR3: CASKSSTEAFF
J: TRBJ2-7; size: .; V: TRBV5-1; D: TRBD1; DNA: TGCGCCAGCAGCTTGGGGGGGACAGGGAACTACGAGCAGTACTTC; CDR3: CASSLGGTGNYEQYF
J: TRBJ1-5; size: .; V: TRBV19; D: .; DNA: TGTGCCAGTAAGCTACAGGGAAGCGGGATTAGCAATCAGCCCCAGCATTTT; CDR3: CASKLQGSGISNQPQHF
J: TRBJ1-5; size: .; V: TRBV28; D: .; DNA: TGTGCCAGCAGTTTATCGGGTATTGGCAATCAGCCCCAGCATTTT; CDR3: CASSLSGIGNQPQHF
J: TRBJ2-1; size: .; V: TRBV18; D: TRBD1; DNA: TGTGCCAGCTCACCGAGACAGGGTACCCATGAGCAGTTCTTC; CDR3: CASSPRQGTHEQFF
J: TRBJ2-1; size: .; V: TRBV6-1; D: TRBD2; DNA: TGTGCCAGCAGAGGACTAGCGGGAGTTGGTGAGCAGTTCTTC; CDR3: CASRGLAGVGEQFF
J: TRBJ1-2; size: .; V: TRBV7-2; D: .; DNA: TGTGCCAGCAGCTTAGGGGGCGCCAACTATGGCTACACCTTC; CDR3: CASSLGGANYGYTF
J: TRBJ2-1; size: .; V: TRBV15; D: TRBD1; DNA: TGTGCCACCAGCCGCGACAGGGTATTCGGCAATGAGCAGTTCTTC; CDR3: CATSRDRVFGNEQFF
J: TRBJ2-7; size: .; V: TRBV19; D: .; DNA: TGTGCCAGTAGTACGAGGTTCGACGAGCAGTACTTC; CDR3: CASSTRFDEQYF
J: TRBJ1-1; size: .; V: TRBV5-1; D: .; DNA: TGCGCCAGCAGCCCCGCACAGGTGAGGACTGAAGCTTTCTTT; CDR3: CASSPAQVRTEAFF
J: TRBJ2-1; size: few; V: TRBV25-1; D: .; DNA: TGTGCCAGCAGTGAATCCGAGGTAGCCTCCTACAATGAGCAGTTCTTC; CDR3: CASSESEVASYNEQFF
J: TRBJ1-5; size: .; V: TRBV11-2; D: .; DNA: TGTGCCAGCAGCTACTCGGACAGCGGCAATCAGCCCCAGCATTTT; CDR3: CASSYSDSGNQPQHF
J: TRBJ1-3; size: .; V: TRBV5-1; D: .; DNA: TGCGCCAGCAGCTCCGACAGCTCTGGAAACACCATATATTTT; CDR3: CASSSDSSGNTIYF
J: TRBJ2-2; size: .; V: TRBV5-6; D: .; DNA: TGTGCCAGCAGCTTCGGTTTCAATATTCGGAGGAACACCGGGGAGCTGTTTTTT; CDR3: CASSFGFNIRRNTGELFF
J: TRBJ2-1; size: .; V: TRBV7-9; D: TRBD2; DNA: TGTGCCAGCAGCCACCCTAGCGGGAAGGGAAACAATGAGCAGTTCTTC; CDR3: CASSHPSGKGNNEQFF
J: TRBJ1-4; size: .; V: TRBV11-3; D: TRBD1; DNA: TGTGCCAGCAGCTCTCCGGGACAGGCAACTAATGAAAAACTGTTTTTT; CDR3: CASSSPGQATNEKLFF
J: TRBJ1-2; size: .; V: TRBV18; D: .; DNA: TGTGCCAGCTCACTCGACAGCATAGATGGCTACACCTTC; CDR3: CASSLDSIDGYTF
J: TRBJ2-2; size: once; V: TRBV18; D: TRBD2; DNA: TGTGCCAGCTCACCTATAAGCGGGAGAGGTAGCACCGGGGAGCTGTTTTTT; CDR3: CASSPISGRGSTGELFF
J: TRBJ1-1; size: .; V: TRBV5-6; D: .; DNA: TGTGCCAGCAGCTTGCTTACCCGGAGCATGAACACTGAAGCTTTCTTT; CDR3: CASSLLTRSMNTEAFF
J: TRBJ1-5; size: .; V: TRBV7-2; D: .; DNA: TGTGCCAGCAGCTTAGGTTGGGCAGCCCTTGGCAATCAGCCCCAGCATTTT; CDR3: CASSLGWAALGNQPQHF
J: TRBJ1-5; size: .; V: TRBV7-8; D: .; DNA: TGTGCCAGCAGCCCCCCGGGACAACACAATCAGCCCCAGCATTTT; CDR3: CASSPPGQHNQPQHF
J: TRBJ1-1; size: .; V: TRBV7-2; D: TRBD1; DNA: TGTGCCAGCAGCCTAGGTGGGACAGGGACAGAAGCTTTCTTT; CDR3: CASSLGGTGTEAFF
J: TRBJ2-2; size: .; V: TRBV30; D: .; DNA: TGTGCCCATGAAGAGATGAACACCGGGGAGCTGTTTTTT; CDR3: CAHEEMNTGELFF
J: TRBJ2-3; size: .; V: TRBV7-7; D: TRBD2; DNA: TGTGCTAGCAGCTTAGACCAGACTAGCGGCACAGATACGCAGTATTTT; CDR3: CASSLDQTSGTDTQYF
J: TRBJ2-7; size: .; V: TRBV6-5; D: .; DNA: TGTGCCAGCAGTTATATGGGGAGAGCCTACGAGCAGTACTTC; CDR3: CASSYMGRAYEQYF
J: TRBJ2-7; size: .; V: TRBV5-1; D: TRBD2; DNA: TGCGCCAGCAGCTTCGGGGCGGGAGGGCCGAAACAGTACTTC; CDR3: CASSFGAGGPKQYF
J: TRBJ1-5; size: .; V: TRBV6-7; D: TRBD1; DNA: TGTGCCAGCAGTTCCAGGGGGCAGGGGGTCACTCAGCCCCAGCATTTT; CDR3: CASSSRGQGVTQPQHF
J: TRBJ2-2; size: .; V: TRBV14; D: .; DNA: TGTGCCAGCAGCCAAGCGAGGCAAACCGGGGAGCTGTTTTTT; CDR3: CASSQARQTGELFF
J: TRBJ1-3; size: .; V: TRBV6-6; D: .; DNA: TGTGCCAGCGGGGGGTCGAGTTCTGGAAACACCATATATTTT; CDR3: CASGGSSSGNTIYF
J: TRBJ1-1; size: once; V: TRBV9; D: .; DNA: TGTGCCAGCAGCGTAGGTATTGGTGGTGCGGCTAACACTGAAGCTTTCTTT; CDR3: CASSVGIGGAANTEAFF
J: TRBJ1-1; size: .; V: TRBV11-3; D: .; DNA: TGTGCCAGCAGCTTAGGCGGCAGACAGCACTTT; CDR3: CASSLGGRQHF
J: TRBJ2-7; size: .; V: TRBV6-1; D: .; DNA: TGTGCCAGCAGTGAAGTCCCTGAGCAGTACTTC; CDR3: CASSEVPEQYF
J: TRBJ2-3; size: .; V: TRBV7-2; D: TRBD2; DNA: TGTGCCACCAGCTTAGCAGGGACTAGCGGCATCACAGATACGCAGTATTTT; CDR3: CATSLAGTSGITDTQYF
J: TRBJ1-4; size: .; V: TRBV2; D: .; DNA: TGTGCCAGCAGTGAGGCGACGCAGGGGGAAAAACTGTTTTTT; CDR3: CASSEATQGEKLFF
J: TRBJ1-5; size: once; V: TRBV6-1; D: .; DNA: TGTGCCAGCAGTGAAGGGAGGGGATGGCAGCCCCAGCATTTT; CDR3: CASSEGRGWQPQHF
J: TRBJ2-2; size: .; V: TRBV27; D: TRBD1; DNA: TGTGCCAGCAGTCCTACCCGTATGCAGGGGGAGAACACCGGGGAGCTGTTTTTT; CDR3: CASSPTRMQGENTGELFF
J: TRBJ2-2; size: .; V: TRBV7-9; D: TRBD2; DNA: TGTGCCAGCAGCTTACGCGCGGGAGCGATCGGGGAGCTGTTTTTT; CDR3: CASSLRAGAIGELFF
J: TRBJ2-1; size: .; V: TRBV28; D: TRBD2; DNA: TGTGCCAGCAGTTTCCCGTTGCGACTAGCGGGAAAGAATGAGCAGTTCTTC; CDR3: CASSFPLRLAGKNEQFF
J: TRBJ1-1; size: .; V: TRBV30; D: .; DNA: TGTGCCTGGAGTGTACAGGTGAACACTGAAGCTTTCTTT; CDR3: CAWSVQVNTEAFF
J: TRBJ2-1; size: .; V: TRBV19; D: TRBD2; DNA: TGTGCCAGTAGTTTCCCCACGGGGGGGAGCTCCTACAATGAGCAGTTCTTC; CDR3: CASSFPTGGSSYNEQFF